A single sample is the source of the 22 T cell receptor beta chains below, sequenced in a study of neurological immune-mediated disorders (dated by TCRdb to the late 2010s). To prepare the library, 5' RACE was applied. For sequencing, an Illumina HiSeq 2500 was employed. Clones were called with MiXCR by TCRdb after fastp trimmed the public reads at Q25, and only in-frame beta chains were retained. Entries that share a CDR3 protein sequence are merged under the most common genes and DNA. For this sample there are roughly 75,000 distinct CDR3 sequences; about an eighth appear just once. The top ten hold approximately 4.2% of the sample. Explained via the paper, the time point label denotes: longitudinal time-point 1 (baseline). Sequencing input: PBMCs. These receptors all stem from a female donor with HTLV-1-associated myelopathy (HAM/TSP).

This CDR3 is CSARGNPGQGINNEQFF. The DNA of the CDR3 is TGCAGTGCTAGAGGGAACCCGGGACAGGGGATAAACAATGAGCAGTTCTTC. The chain has TRBV20-1 and TRBJ2-1; 10 bases match TRBD1. This CDR3 comprises 17 residues. V gave up 1 base and J gave up 5 bases; unmatched junction bases: 11. The germline CDR1 and CDR2 sequences are DFQATT and SNEGSKA (reference sequence).

This clonotype was found many times. The rearrangement joins TRBV7-2 to TRBJ2-7; no clear D gene. The CDR3 loop spans 13 amino acids. The germline V gene encodes CDR1 SGHTA and CDR2 FQGNSA. V was shortened by 5 bases and J by 3 bases, with 11 bases between the two germline ends. In DNA form, the CDR3 reads TGTGCCAGCAGCCCCGGACGGAGCTACGAGCAGTACTTC. Translated: CASSPGRSYEQYF. The complete variable domain, with remaining parts taken from reference TRBV7-2 and TRBJ2-7, reads GAGVSQSPSNKVTEKGKDVELRCDPISGHTALYWYRQSLGQGLEFLIYFQGNSAPDKSGLPSDRFSAERTGGSVSTLTIQRTQQEDSAVYLCASSPGRSYEQYFGPGTRLTVT.

This clonotype was counted many times. The chain employs TRBV5-1 and TRBJ2-3; TRBD1 matches at 10 bases. Germline V gene sequence: CDR1 SGHRS, CDR2 YFSETQ. The CDR3 contains 15 residues. The ends lost 0 bases at V and 3 bases at J; junction bases unmatched: 1. Here the CDR3 reads CASSLGQGATDTQYF. CDR3 DNA sequence: TGCGCCAGCAGCTTGGGACAGGGGGCGACAGATACGCAGTATTTT.

This clonotype was observed a handful of times. This chain joins TRBV18 and TRBJ2-5; D gene unclear. The length of the CDR3 is 14 residues. V was shortened by 3 bases and J by 1 base, with 9 bases between the two germline ends. Germline assignment: CDR1 KGHSH and CDR2 LQKENI. This CDR3 is CASSPQIFQETQYF. The DNA for the CDR3 is TGTGCCAGCTCACCTCAGATATTCCAAGAGACCCAGTACTTC.

This clonotype appeared once. One junction end disagrees with the germline gene, perhaps due to a read error. The rearrangement uses TRBV9 and TRBJ2-3; 7 bases align to TRBD2. The CDR3 extends over 18 amino acids. CDR1 is SGDLS, CDR2 YYNGEE, per germline. The CDR3 sequence is CASSGTNGGSPSKDTQYF. For the CDR3, the DNA is TGTGCCAGCAGCGGAACTAACGGGGGGTCCCCTAGCAAAGATACGCAGTATTTT.

The table lists this clonotype with many counts. The DNA for the CDR3 is TGTGCCAGCAGCTTGGTAGGCCTTACCTACGAGCAGTACTTC. It encodes CASSLVGLTYEQYF. The chain carries TRBV5-8 and TRBJ2-7; D uncertain. This CDR3 spans 14 amino acids. The germline V gene has CDR1 SGHTS and CDR2 YDEGEE. Trimming removed 0 bases at V and 2 bases at J, with 9 bases between. Drawing the rest from reference TRBV5-8 and TRBJ2-7, the complete variable domain is EAGVTQSPTHLIKTRGQQATLRCSPISGHTSVYWYQQALGLGLQFLLWYDEGEERNRGNFPPRFSGRQFPNYSSELNVNALELEDSALYLCASSLVGLTYEQYFGPGTRLTVT.

This clonotype was observed at least ten times. The chain couples TRBV28 to TRBJ1-1; D call uncertain. Trimming shortened V by 6 bases and J by 9 bases, and 20 bases separated the two germline ends. The CDR3 spans 14 residues. CDR1 MDHEN and CDR2 SYDVKM come from the germline V gene. CDR3: CASSPYRWGGKAFF. The CDR3 DNA follows: TGTGCCAGCAGCCCCTACCGGTGGGGAGGGAAAGCTTTCTTT.

This clonotype was recorded at least ten times. The rearrangement uses TRBV20-1 and TRBJ2-7; D unresolved. Germline CDR1 reads DFQATT; CDR2 reads SNEGSKA (reference sequence). This CDR3 is 11 amino acids long. The V end lost 0 bases, the J end lost 4 bases, and 4 bases lay between the germline ends. The CDR3 protein is CSAREGYEQYF. The CDR3 bases are TGCAGTGCTAGAGAGGGGTACGAGCAGTACTTC.

This clonotype was seen at least ten times. This chain connects TRBV20-1 to TRBJ1-6; 9 nucleotides agree with TRBD1. This CDR3 has 13 amino acids. Germline values: CDR1 DFQATT, CDR2 SNEGSKA (reference sequence). V trimming: 3 bases; J trimming: 10 bases; junction bases outside the gene matches: 4. This CDR3 is CSARGQGLSPLHF. Here the CDR3 DNA reads TGCAGTGCTAGGGGACAGGGACTGTCACCCCTCCACTTT.

The table lists this clonotype with many counts. The chain has TRBV6-2 or TRBV6-3 and TRBJ2-5, with D unresolved. CDR1 and CDR2 (germline): MNHEY, SVGEGT. Trimming took off 5 bases at V and 7 bases at J, with 11 bases between the two ends. The CDR3 has 12 amino acids. The CDR3 sequence: CASSAGPGTQYF. The CDR3 nucleotides read TGTGCCAGCAGTGCTGGGCCGGGGACCCAGTACTTC.

J is TRBJ1-3 and V is TRBV25-1; the D is unclear. V lost 2 bases and J lost 0, with 8 bases in between. CDR3 length equals 15 residues. Germline CDR1 and CDR2: MGHDK and SYGVNS. CDR3 bases: TGTGCCAGCAGTGAACCGGGTAGCTCTGGAAACACCATATATTTT. It is translated as CASSEPGSSGNTIYF.

This clonotype was picked up many times. J is TRBJ2-1 and V is TRBV20-1, with D tentatively TRBD2 (7 bases). Germline values: CDR1 DFQATT, CDR2 SNEGSKA (reference sequence). Trimming removed 5 bases from V and 1 base from J, with 15 bases in between. The CDR3 totals 15 residues. The CDR3 is CSAGGGVASYNEQFF. Written as DNA, the CDR3 is TGCAGTGCTGGAGGGGGGGTAGCTTCCTACAATGAGCAGTTCTTC.

This clonotype turned up a few times. The rearrangement links TRBV7-2 to TRBJ2-7; 11 nucleotides line up with TRBD1. Trimming removed 5 bases from V and 7 bases from J; junction bases left unmatched: 4. The CDR3 has 13 residues. Germline V gene lookup returns CDR1 SGHTA and CDR2 FQGNSA. The CDR3 here is CASSHGTGGEQYF. The CDR3 nucleotides are TGTGCCAGCAGCCACGGGACAGGGGGGGAGCAGTACTTC.

The chain links TRBV5-1 to TRBJ1-5; D unclear. CDR1 and CDR2 from the germline V gene are SGHRS and YFSETQ. V gave up 0 bases and J gave up 5 bases, with 6 bases separating them. This CDR3 is 13 amino acids long. The CDR3 bases are TGCGCCAGCAGCTTGGACGTCGATCAGCCCCAGCATTTT. This translates into CASSLDVDQPQHF. The whole variable domain, remainder taken from reference TRBV5-1 and TRBJ1-5, is KAGVTQTPRYLIKTRGQQVTLSCSPISGHRSVSWYQQTPGQGLQFLFEYFSETQRNKGNFPGRFSGRQFSNSRSEMNVSTLELGDSALYLCASSLDVDQPQHFGDGTRLSIL.

This clonotype was seen repeatedly, ten times or more. The gene calls are TRBV7-2 and TRBJ1-5; the match to TRBD1 covers 7 bases. The CDR3 loop spans 16 amino acids. V shed 3 bases and J 0 bases; nucleotides not matched to a gene: 5. Germline loops: CDR1 SGHTA, CDR2 FQGNSA. CDR3 DNA sequence: TGTGCCAGCAGCTTTAAGGGACAGAATAGCAATCAGCCCCAGCATTTT. Protein sequence: CASSFKGQNSNQPQHF. Full variable domain (remainder filled in from reference TRBV7-2 and TRBJ1-5): GAGVSQSPSNKVTEKGKDVELRCDPISGHTALYWYRQSLGQGLEFLIYFQGNSAPDKSGLPSDRFSAERTGGSVSTLTIQRTQQEDSAVYLCASSFKGQNSNQPQHFGDGTRLSIL.

Worth noting for this clonotype: At one of its ends the junction is not consistent with the germline gene, which may arise from a read error. The chain links TRBV5-1 to TRBJ1-1; D is possibly TRBD1 (6 bases). The CDR3 is 16 residues long. The V gene's germline CDR1 is SGHRS and CDR2 YFSETQ. CDR3 in DNA: TGCGCCAGCAGCTTCGGCACAGGGAGGCAGAACTCTGAAGCTTACTTT. The encoded protein is CASSFGTGRQNSEAYF.

This clonotype has a count of ten or more. The chain links TRBV11-1 to TRBJ2-1; 8 nucleotides match TRBD2. This CDR3 is built from 13 residues. The ends lost 1 base at V and 10 bases at J; junction bases unmatched: 3. Germline V CDR1 and CDR2: SGHAT, FQDESV (reference sequence). CDR3 DNA sequence: TGTGCCAGCAGCTTAGGGAGCGGGGGCGAGCAGTTCTTC. Translated: CASSLGSGGEQFF.

This clonotype appeared many times. This chain uses TRBV2 with TRBJ2-2; 7 bases fit TRBD1. The germline V gene encodes CDR1 SNHLY and CDR2 FYNNEI. V was clipped by 5 bases and J by 0 bases; unmatched bases: 6. The CDR3 totals 16 residues. Here the CDR3 DNA reads TGTGCCAGCAGTCAAGACAGGGACACGAACACCGGGGAGCTGTTTTTT. Translated: CASSQDRDTNTGELFF.

The rearrangement links TRBV18 to TRBJ2-1; the D gene is possibly TRBD1 (5 bases). Germline V gene data show CDR1 as KGHSH and CDR2 as LQKENI. CDR3 length: 11 residues. V gave up 4 bases and J gave up 9 bases, with 7 bases separating them. The CDR3 sequence: CASSRDSEQFF. The CDR3 DNA sequence: TGTGCCAGCTCACGAGACAGTGAGCAGTTCTTC.

This clonotype was detected many times. The J gene is TRBJ2-3, the V gene TRBV20-1; D gene uncertain. Germline V gene data show CDR1 as DFQATT and CDR2 as SNEGSKA (reference sequence). CDR3 length: 11 amino acids. Between the trimmed V and J ends, which lost 5 bases and 7 bases, there was a span of 10 bases. The CDR3 protein is CSAPGFYTQYF. DNA for the CDR3: TGCAGTGCTCCCGGTTTTTATACGCAGTATTTT.

This clonotype was picked up many times. The chain uses TRBV14 and TRBJ1-1; no reliable D call. CDR1 and CDR2 from the germline V gene are SGHDN and FVKESK. The CDR3 loop spans 15 amino acids. The V gene lost 2 bases and the J gene lost 1 base, with 11 bases spanning the gap. The CDR3 protein is CASSQSRVANTEAFF. CDR3 DNA sequence: TGTGCCAGCAGCCAAAGTAGGGTCGCGAACACTGAAGCTTTCTTT.

The chain joins TRBV20-1 to TRBJ2-7; D uncertain. The CDR3 totals 12 residues. V lost 3 bases and J 6 bases, leaving 12 bases between the germline ends. Germline CDR1 DFQATT, CDR2 SNEGSKA (reference sequence). The CDR3 is CSARPPYGEQYF. The CDR3 DNA follows: TGCAGTGCTAGGCCCCCCTATGGCGAGCAGTACTTC.